This T cell receptor (beta chain) was obtained from a study of regulatory T cells in long-lasting Graves disease (dated by TCRdb to the early 2020s). Regarding the study in general: Persistent Graves' disease was defined as antithyroid drug treatment for over 5 years with persistently positive TSH receptor autoantibodies. Antithyroid drugs had been taken for about 9.7 years on average by persistent Graves' disease patients in the clinical cohort. A total of roughly 35 samples underwent TCR sequencing, from about 13 patients with persistent Graves' disease and some 20 patients with newly diagnosed Graves' disease. Peripheral blood TCR sequencing and RNA sequencing compared persistent Graves' disease patients with newly diagnosed Graves' disease patients. The study was registered as a clinical trial and conducted in China. Overall study outcomes, separate from this receptor: Sequencing and analysis were restricted to the TCR beta chain. The authors noted that the small sample size was a limitation that may lower accuracy. Compared with newly diagnosed patients, patients with persistent Graves' disease had lower TCR Shannon entropy and fewer highly expanded clones, which suggests clonal expansion. The study examined only peripheral blood because the primary lesion, thyroid tissue, could not be accessed. A larger number of public clonotypes was shared among persistent patients (under 3,000) than among newly diagnosed patients (around 870). Preferential use of TRBV28, TRBJ1-2 and TRBJ2-5 was observed in persistent disease, whereas TRBV20-1 and TRBJ2-1 were favored in newly diagnosed disease.

The intended sense of this specimen's time point label: persistent/refractory GD, antithyroid drugs over 5 years with positive TRAb. RNA was extracted from PBMCs in TRIzol for both TCR sequencing and RNA sequencing. The diagnosis of Graves' disease followed American Thyroid Association guidelines. Patients were recruited from an endocrinology department in Xi'an, China. From each patient, 7.5 to 9.5 milliliters of peripheral blood was collected into an EDTA anticoagulant tube. PBMCs were isolated by Ficoll Paque Plus density gradient separation without further T cell sorting. RNA quality was checked with an Agilent 2100 Bioanalyzer and agarose gel, and concentration with a NanoDrop 2000. Including the terminal cysteine and phenylalanine, the CDR3 comprises 15 residues. Only CDR3 DNA is held: 45 bases, read in frame from base 1. CDR1 is given as SQVTM and CDR2 as ANQGSEA, both from the germline V gene. Germline trimming: 6 bases from V, 3 bases from J; junction bases outside gene matches: 13.

This clonotype was picked up many times. Its recognized antigen is unknown. No base-level quality is on record; no much larger clone is a single base apart. The protocol used for the library was multiplex PCR. This sample was sequenced with an Illumina HiSeq 4000. CDR3 regions were amplified by Arm-PCR with iRepertoire HTBI primers to construct TCR beta libraries. PCR products were gel purified before sequencing. Turning to the authors' computational methods: A total of roughly 67 TRBV and approximately 15 TRBJ segments were identified across samples and were used for gene usage analysis of CDR3 amino acid clonotypes. COPE and FqMerger were used to merge filtered high-quality paired reads into contigs. Contigs were aligned with BLAST to IMGT TRBV, TRBD and TRBJ reference genes, and CDR3 was defined per IMGT. Clonotypes above 0.1% frequency were classified as highly expanded clones. Repertoire diversity was measured by Shannon entropy, and V-J evenness by the Gini coefficient. A clonotype found in more than one individual was treated as public. TCRdb reprocessing: public reads trimmed at Q25 with fastp, clones called with MiXCR, in-frame beta chains kept. Each record represents a unique CDR3 protein, reported with the most common genes and DNA among its rows. The V and J calls and clone size are TCRdb's, not the authors'. The sample contains 350,000 to 450,000 distinct CDR3 sequences, more than 20% of them found a single time. The ten largest account for approximately 30% of the sample.

The receptor chain draws on TRBV29-1 and TRBJ2-7; 8 bases in the junction line up with TRBD1. The sequencing here drew on peripheral blood mononuclear cells (PBMCs), taken when the disease was refractory, from a patient treated with antithyroid drugs. This sequence originates from a woman in her thirties or forties with Graves disease. Donor details come from another sample of the same person, matched by shared clones. The CDR3 amino acid sequence is: CSVHFGRQGNYEQYF. The DNA reads as follows: TGCAGCGTCCATTTCGGACGACAGGGGAACTACGAGCAGTACTTC.